The 12 T cell receptor beta chains listed next were all sequenced from one sample in a study of identical twins. TCRdb ran MiXCR on the 5' RACE reads and lists one entry per CDR3 protein. The sample carries 470,000 or so distinct CDR3 sequences, more than 20% recorded once. The data also belong to a second study, concerning T cells expressing NK-cell markers.

Material for sequencing was CD4+ T cells sorted from blood. The receptors were sampled from a woman between 18 and 29 years old in good health.

The V call is TRBV3-1, the J call TRBJ2-4; D is possibly TRBD2 (5 bases). The CDR3 has 12 amino acids. Germline CDR1 is LGHDT and CDR2 is YNNKEL (reference sequence). V lost 3 bases, J lost 8 bases, and 8 bases lay in between. CDR3 sequence reads: CASSQRVDIQYF. The CDR3 DNA reads as TGTGCCAGCAGCCAGAGGGTGGACATTCAGTACTTC.

This sequence joins TRBV29-1 and TRBJ2-1; D is unclear. CDR3 length equals 10 residues. The germline V gene has CDR1 SQVTM and CDR2 ANQGSEA. V was pared by 4 bases and J by 9 bases, with 7 bases between. The CDR3 sequence is CSVGSLEQFF. CDR3 sequence (DNA): TGCAGCGTTGGTAGTCTTGAGCAGTTCTTC.

In its sample, this clonotype was seen once. This CDR3 reads CASIPPTSRDTGELFF. CDR3 coding DNA: TGTGCCAGCATCCCCCCGACTAGCAGAGACACCGGGGAGCTGTTTTTT. The chain couples TRBV6-1 to TRBJ2-2; 7 bases match TRBD2. Germline V gene lookup returns CDR1 MNHNS and CDR2 SASEGT. CDR3 size: 16 residues. J lost 3 bases, V lost 7 bases, and 11 bases had no gene match.

The chain links TRBV6-2 or TRBV6-3 to TRBJ2-5, with TRBD2 matching 11 bases. The V and J ends lost 7 bases and 2 bases, in that order; junction bases with no gene match: 3. The CDR3 runs 14 residues. Germline V gives CDR1 MNHEY, CDR2 SVGEGT. CDR3 DNA sequence: TGTGCCAGCACGGGACTAGCGGCTCAAGAGACCCAGTACTTC. It translates to CASTGLAAQETQYF.

The chain recombines TRBV23-1 with TRBJ1-4, with unresolved D. TRBV23-1 is placed among ORFs of uncertain function. This CDR3 region has 15 residues. Deletions cut 3 bases from V and 0 bases from J, with 8 bases between. Here the CDR3 reads CASSHHGTTNEKLFF. CDR3 coding DNA: TGCGCCAGCAGTCACCACGGAACAACTAATGAAAAACTGTTTTTT.

This clonotype was seen a few times. This chain joins TRBV7-9 and TRBJ2-1, with D uncertain. Deletions cut 1 base from V and 4 bases from J, with 8 bases between. The CDR3 spans 14 residues. Germline-derived CDR1 and CDR2 are SEHNR and FQNEAQ (reference sequence). The CDR3 DNA reads as TGTGCCAGCAGCTTAGTGTCTAAATACAATGAGCAGTTCTTC. It specifies CASSLVSKYNEQFF.

The gene calls are TRBV6-5 and TRBJ2-1, with D possibly TRBD2 on 6 matching bases. The V gene's germline CDR1 is MNHEY and CDR2 SVGAGI. This CDR3 is 15 amino acids long. The V and J ends lost 0 bases and 6 bases respectively, with 12 bases between them. The CDR3 region has the DNA TGTGCCAGCAGTTACTCACCCGGACTACCCAATGAGCAGTTCTTC. Its translation: CASSYSPGLPNEQFF.

V and J are TRBV5-1 and TRBJ1-1; D perhaps matches TRBD1 (6 bases). The CDR3 has 13 residues. The germline V and J ends were trimmed by 7 bases and 2 bases, with 12 bases remaining between them. The germline V gene has CDR1 SGHRS and CDR2 YFSETQ. The CDR3 coding sequence is TGCGCCAGCCCCGTAGGGGGTAACACTGAAGCTTTCTTT. It yields the protein CASPVGGNTEAFF.

Comments on this clonotype: This may arise from a read error, as a much more abundant clone is one base away. This sequence joins TRBV5-1 and TRBJ2-3; no clear D gene. V was cut by 6 bases and J by 4 bases, with 6 bases left in between. CDR1 and CDR2 from the germline V gene are SGHRS and YFSETQ. The CDR3 extends over 11 amino acids. CDR3 loop: CASTQADTQYF. As DNA, the CDR3 is TGCGCCAGCACCCAAGCAGATACGCAGTATTTT.

This clonotype was recorded at least ten times. The chain recombines TRBV11-2 with TRBJ1-1; D possibly corresponds to TRBD1 (5 bases). V lost 3 bases to trimming and J lost 5 bases, with 10 bases between them. CDR1 and CDR2 (germline): SGHAT, FQNNGV. This CDR3 region has 13 residues. The CDR3 sequence: CASSFRGGTEAFF. The CDR3 nucleotides read TGTGCCAGCAGCTTCCGGGGGGGGACTGAAGCTTTCTTT.

This clonotype appeared a few times. The genes are TRBV10-2 and TRBJ2-3, with TRBD2 matching 8 bases. Germline V gives CDR1 WSHSY, CDR2 SAAADI. The CDR3 sequence is 15 residues long. J gave up 6 bases and V 7 bases, and 12 bases lay outside the gene matches. CDR3 loop: CASTGTRAISDTQYF. CDR3 nucleotides: TGCGCCAGCACCGGGACTAGGGCAATCTCCGATACGCAGTATTTT.

This clonotype was detected ten times or more. The rearrangement joins TRBV5-6 to TRBJ1-4, with TRBD1 matching over 9 bases. CDR3 size: 15 residues. V dropped 4 bases and J dropped 7; count of bases not matched to a gene: 8. Germline CDR1 reads SGHDT; CDR2 reads YYEEEE. CDR3 bases: TGTGCCAGCAGCCGGGGACAGGGAGGCGGTGAAAAACTGTTTTTT. Protein: CASSRGQGGGEKLFF. Complete variable domain (other parts from reference TRBV5-6 and TRBJ1-4): DAGVTQSPTHLIKTRGQQVTLRCSPKSGHDTVSWYQQALGQGPQFIFQYYEEEERQRGNFPDRFSGHQFPNYSSELNVNALLLGDSALYLCASSRGQGGGEKLFFGSGTQLSVL.